Listed here is a single TCR beta chain. The data belong to a study of blood T cell repertoires in COVID-19. About the research overall: The origin of the acute and convalescent COVID-19 samples was the United States, Italy and Spain. T cells, B-cell-depleted T cells, or PBMCs supplied cDNA or gDNA.

The CDR3 has 18 amino acids. In germline, CDR1 is SGHAT, CDR2 FQNNGV. The junction had 10 bases not matched to a gene; V was cut back by 2 bases and J by 0 bases. Patients of the Seattle cohort, enrolled during active infection, were followed longitudinally. As processed by the authors: Estimated nucleated cell counts came from reference gene primer amplification. TCRdb keeps only in-frame clones here, not all; method: immunoSEQ multiplex PCR. V and J calls and clone size are given by that table; D and trimming were obtained from the DNA. The data hold hundreds of thousands of clones, with 70% to 90% observed a single time.

The source of this sequence is a woman in her forties or fifties with COVID-19, enrolled during active disease. This chain connects TRBV11-2 to TRBJ1-5; 7 positions agree with TRBD1. Sequenced input: peripheral blood. CDR3 coding DNA: TGTGCCAGCAGCTTACGAGGGGGCCTGAAGTCTAGCAATCAGCCCCAGCATTTT. It encodes CASSLRGGLKSSNQPQHF.